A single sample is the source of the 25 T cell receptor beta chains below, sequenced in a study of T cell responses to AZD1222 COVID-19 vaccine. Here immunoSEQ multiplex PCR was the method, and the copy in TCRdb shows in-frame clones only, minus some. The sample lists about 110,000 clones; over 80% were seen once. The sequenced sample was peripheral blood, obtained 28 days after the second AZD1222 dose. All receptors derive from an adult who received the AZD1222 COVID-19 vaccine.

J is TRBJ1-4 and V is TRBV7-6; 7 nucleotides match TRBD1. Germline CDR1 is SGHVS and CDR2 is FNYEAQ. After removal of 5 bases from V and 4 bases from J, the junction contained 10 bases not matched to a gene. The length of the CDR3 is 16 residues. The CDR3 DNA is TGTGCCAGCAGCCCTTATGGACAGGTCGTTAATGAAAAACTGTTTTTT. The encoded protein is CASSPYGQVVNEKLFF.

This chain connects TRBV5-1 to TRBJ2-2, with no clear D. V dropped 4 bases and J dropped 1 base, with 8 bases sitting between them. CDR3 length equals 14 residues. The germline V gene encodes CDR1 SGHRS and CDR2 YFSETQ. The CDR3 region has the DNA TGCGCCAGCAGCCCATTTATGAACACCGGGGAGCTGTTTTTT. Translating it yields CASSPFMNTGELFF.

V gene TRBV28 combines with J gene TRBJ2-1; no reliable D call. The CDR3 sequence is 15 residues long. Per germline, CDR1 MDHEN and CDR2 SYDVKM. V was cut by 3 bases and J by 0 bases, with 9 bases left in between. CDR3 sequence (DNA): TGTGCCAGCAGTTTCTCATACAGCTCCTACAATGAGCAGTTCTTC. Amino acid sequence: CASSFSYSSYNEQFF.

This CDR3 is CASSPRETGGGSGYTF. The CDR3 DNA reads as TGTGCCAGCAGCCCTAGGGAGACAGGGGGTGGGAGTGGCTACACCTTC. V gene TRBV3-1 (or the pseudogene TRBV3-2) combines with J gene TRBJ1-2; 9 bases match TRBD1. The germline gives CDR1 LGHDT, CDR2 YNNKEL (reference sequence). This CDR3 contains 16 residues. V dropped 4 bases and J dropped 7; count of bases not matched to a gene: 13.

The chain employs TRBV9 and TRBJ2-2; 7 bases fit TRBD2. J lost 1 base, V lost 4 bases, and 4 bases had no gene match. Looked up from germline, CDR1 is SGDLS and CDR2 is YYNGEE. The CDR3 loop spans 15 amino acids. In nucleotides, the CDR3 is TGTGCCAGCAGCTCCCGCGGGGGGAACACCGGGGAGCTGTTTTTT. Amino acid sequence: CASSSRGGNTGELFF.

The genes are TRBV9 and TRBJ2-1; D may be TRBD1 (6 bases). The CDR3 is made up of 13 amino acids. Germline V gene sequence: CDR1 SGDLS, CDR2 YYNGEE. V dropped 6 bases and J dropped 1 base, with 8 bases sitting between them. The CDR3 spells CASTQGSYNEQFF. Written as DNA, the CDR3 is TGTGCCAGCACACAGGGTTCCTACAATGAGCAGTTCTTC.

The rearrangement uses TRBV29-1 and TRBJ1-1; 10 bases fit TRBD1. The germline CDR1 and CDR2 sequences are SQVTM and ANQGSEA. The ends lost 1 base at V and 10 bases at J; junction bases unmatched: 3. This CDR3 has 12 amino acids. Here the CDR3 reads CSVEADRGLAFF. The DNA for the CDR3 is TGCAGCGTTGAAGCTGACAGGGGGCTAGCTTTCTTT.

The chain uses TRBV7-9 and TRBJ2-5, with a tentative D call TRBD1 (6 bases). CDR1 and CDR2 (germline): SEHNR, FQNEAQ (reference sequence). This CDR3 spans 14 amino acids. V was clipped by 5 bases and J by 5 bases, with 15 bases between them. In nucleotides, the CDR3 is TGTGCCAGCAGCCTGGGACAAGGGTGGGAGACCCAGTACTTC. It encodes CASSLGQGWETQYF.

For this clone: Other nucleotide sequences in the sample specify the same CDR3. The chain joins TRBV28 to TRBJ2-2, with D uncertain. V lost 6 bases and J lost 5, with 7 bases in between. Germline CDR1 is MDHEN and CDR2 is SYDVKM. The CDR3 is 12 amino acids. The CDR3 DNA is TGTGCCAGCAGGGAGAGGACCGGGGAGCTGTTTTTT. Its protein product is CASRERTGELFF.

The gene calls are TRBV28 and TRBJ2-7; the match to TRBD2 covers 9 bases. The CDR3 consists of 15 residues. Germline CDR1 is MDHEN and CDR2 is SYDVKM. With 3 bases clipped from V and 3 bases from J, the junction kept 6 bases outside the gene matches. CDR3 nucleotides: TGTGCCAGCAGTTTTGCGGCTAGCGGGGTCTACGAGCAGTACTTC. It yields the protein CASSFAASGVYEQYF.

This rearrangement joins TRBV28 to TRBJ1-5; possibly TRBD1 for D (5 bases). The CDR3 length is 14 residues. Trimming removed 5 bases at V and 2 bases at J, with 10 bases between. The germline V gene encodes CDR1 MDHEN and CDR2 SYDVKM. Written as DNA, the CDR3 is TGTGCCAGCAGTCTGACAGTCCGCAATCAGCCCCAGCATTTT. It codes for CASSLTVRNQPQHF. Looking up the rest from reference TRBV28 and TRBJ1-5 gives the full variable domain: DVKVTQSSRYLVKRTGEKVFLECVQDMDHENMFWYRQDPGLGLRLIYFSYDVKMKEKGDIPEGYSVSREKKERFSLILESASTNQTSMYLCASSLTVRNQPQHFGDGTRLSIL.

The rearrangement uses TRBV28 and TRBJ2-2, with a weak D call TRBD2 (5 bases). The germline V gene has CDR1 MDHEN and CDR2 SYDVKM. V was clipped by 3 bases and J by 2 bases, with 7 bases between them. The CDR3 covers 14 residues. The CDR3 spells CASSLAGNTGELFF. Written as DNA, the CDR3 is TGTGCCAGCAGTTTGGCGGGCAACACCGGGGAGCTGTTTTTT.

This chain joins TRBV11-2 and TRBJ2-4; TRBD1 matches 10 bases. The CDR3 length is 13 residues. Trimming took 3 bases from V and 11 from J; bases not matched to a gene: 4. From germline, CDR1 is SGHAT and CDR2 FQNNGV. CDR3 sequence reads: CASSFDRGHLQYF. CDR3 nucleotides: TGTGCCAGCAGCTTTGACAGGGGGCATCTTCAGTACTTC.

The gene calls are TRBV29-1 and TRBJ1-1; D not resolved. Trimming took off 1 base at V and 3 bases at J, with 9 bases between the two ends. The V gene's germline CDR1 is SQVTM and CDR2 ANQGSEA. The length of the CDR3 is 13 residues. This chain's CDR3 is CSVEVQSDTEAFF. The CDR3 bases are TGCAGCGTTGAAGTCCAATCCGACACTGAAGCTTTCTTT. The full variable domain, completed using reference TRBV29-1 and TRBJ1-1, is SAVISQKPSRDICQRGTSLTIQCQVDSQVTMMFWYRQQPGQSLTLIATANQGSEATYESGFVIDKFPISRPNLTFSTLTVSNMSPEDSSIYLCSVEVQSDTEAFFGQGTRLTVV.

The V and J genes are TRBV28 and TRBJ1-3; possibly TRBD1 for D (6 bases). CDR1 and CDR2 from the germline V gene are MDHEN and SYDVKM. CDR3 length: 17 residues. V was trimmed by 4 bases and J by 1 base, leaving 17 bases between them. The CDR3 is CASSSRGQGPSGNTIYF. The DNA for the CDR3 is TGTGCCAGCAGTTCCCGTGGCCAGGGGCCTTCTGGAAACACCATATATTTT.

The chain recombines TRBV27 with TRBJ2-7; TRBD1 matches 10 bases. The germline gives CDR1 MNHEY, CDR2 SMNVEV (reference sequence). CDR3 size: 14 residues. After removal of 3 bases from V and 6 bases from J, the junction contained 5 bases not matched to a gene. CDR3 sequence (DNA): TGTGCCAGCAGTTTTGGACAGGGGGAAGGCGAGCAGTACTTC. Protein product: CASSFGQGEGEQYF.

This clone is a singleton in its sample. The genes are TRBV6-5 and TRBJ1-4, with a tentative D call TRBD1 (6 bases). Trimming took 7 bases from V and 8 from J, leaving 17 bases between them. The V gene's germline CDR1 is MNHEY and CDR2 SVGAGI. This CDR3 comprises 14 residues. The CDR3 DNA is TGTGCCAGCACCACAGGCAGGGGCGGGGAAAAACTGTTTTTT. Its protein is CASTTGRGGEKLFF.

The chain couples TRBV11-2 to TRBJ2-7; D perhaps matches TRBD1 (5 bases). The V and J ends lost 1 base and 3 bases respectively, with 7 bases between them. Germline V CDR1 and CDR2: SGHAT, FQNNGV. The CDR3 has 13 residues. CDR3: CASSLGQIYEQYF. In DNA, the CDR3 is TGTGCCAGCAGCTTAGGACAGATCTACGAGCAGTACTTC.

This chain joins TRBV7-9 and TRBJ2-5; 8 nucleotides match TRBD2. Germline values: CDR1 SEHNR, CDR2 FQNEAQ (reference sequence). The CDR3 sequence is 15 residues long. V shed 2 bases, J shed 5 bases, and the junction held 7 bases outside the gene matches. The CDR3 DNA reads TGTGCCAGCAGCTTATTAGCGGGGAGGGACGAGACCCAGTACTTC. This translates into CASSLLAGRDETQYF.

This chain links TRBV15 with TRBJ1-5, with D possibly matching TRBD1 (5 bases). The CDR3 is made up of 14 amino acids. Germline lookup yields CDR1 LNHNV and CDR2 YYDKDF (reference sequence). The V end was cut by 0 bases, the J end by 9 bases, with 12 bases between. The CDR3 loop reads CATSRDRTGGPQHF. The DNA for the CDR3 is TGTGCCACCAGCAGAGATCGTACGGGGGGGCCCCAGCATTTT. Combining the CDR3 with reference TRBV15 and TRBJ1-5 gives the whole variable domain DAMVIQNPRYQVTQFGKPVTLSCSQTLNHNVMYWYQQKSSQAPKLLFHYYDKDFNNEADTPDNFQSRRPNTSFCFLDIRSPGLGDTAMYLCATSRDRTGGPQHFGDGTRLSIL.

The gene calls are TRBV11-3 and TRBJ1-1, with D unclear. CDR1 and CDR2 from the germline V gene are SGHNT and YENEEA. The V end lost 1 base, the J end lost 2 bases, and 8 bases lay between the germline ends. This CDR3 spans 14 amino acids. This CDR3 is CASSLGPVNTEAFF. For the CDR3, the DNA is TGTGCCAGCAGCTTAGGTCCGGTAAACACTGAAGCTTTCTTT. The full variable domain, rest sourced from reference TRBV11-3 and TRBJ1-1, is EAGVVQSPRYKIIEKKQPVAFWCNPISGHNTLYWYLQNLGQGPELLIRYENEEAVDDSQLPKDRFSAERLKGVDSTLKIQPAELGDSAVYLCASSLGPVNTEAFFGQGTRLTVV.

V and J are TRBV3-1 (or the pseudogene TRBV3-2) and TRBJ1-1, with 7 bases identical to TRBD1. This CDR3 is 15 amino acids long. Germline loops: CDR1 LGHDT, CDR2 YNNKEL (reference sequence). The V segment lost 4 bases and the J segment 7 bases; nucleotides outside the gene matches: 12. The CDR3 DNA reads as TGTGCCAGCAGCCCGGATACCGACAGGGATAATGAAGCTTTCTTT. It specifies CASSPDTDRDNEAFF.

The CDR3, as DNA: TGTGCCAGCAGTGCCCTCCGAATCGCAACTAATGAAAAACTGTTTTTT. Protein: CASSALRIATNEKLFF. The J gene is TRBJ1-4, the V gene TRBV27; D unclear. Germline assignment: CDR1 MNHEY and CDR2 SMNVEV (reference sequence). The CDR3 is made up of 16 amino acids. V was clipped by 5 bases and J by 0 bases, with 13 bases between them.

For the CDR3, the DNA is TGTGCCACCAGCCGCAGGGACGGATTGGAAAAACTGTTTTTT. Translation gives CATSRRDGLEKLFF. The rearrangement joins TRBV15 to TRBJ1-4; possible D gene TRBD1, 5 bases. V lost 5 bases to trimming and J lost 8 bases, with 15 bases between them. Germline assignment: CDR1 LNHNV and CDR2 YYDKDF (reference sequence). This CDR3 spans 14 amino acids. The variable domain in full, with the rest retrieved from reference TRBV15 and TRBJ1-4, is DAMVIQNPRYQVTQFGKPVTLSCSQTLNHNVMYWYQQKSSQAPKLLFHYYDKDFNNEADTPDNFQSRRPNTSFCFLDIRSPGLGDTAMYLCATSRRDGLEKLFFGSGTQLSVL.

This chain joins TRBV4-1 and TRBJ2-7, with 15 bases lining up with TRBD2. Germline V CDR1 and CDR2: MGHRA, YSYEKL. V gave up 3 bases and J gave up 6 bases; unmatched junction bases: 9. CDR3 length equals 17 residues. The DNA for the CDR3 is TGCGCCAGCAGCCAGCGCCCCGGGACTAGCGGGAGGACCGAGCAGTACTTC. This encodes CASSQRPGTSGRTEQYF.